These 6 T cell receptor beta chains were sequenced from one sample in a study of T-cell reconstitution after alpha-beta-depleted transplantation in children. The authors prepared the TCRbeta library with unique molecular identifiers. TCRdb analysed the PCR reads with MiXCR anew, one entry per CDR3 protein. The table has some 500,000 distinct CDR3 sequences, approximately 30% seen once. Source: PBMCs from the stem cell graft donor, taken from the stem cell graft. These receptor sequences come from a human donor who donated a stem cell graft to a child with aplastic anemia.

The CDR3 DNA is TGCGCCAGCAAGCCAGAGCCCTCCTCTGGGGCCAACGTCCTGACTTTC. It codes for CASKPEPSSGANVLTF. This chain links TRBV10-2 with TRBJ2-6; no clear D gene. Germline V CDR1 and CDR2: WSHSY, SAAADI. This CDR3 has 16 residues. Trimming took 7 bases from V and 0 from J, leaving 13 bases between them.

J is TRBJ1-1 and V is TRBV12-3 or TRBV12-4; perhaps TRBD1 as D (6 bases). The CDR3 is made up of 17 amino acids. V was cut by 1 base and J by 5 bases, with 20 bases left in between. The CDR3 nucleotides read TGTGCCAGCAGTTTAGTCAGGGGAAATGTGGTATGGACTGAAGCTTTCTTT. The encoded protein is CASSLVRGNVVWTEAFF.

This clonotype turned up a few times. The CDR3 bases are TGCAGTGCCCAAGGACTGAACACAGATACGCAGTATTTT. Its protein is CSAQGLNTDTQYF. J is TRBJ2-3 and V is TRBV20-1, with D perhaps TRBD2 (5 bases). This CDR3 region has 13 residues. V was clipped by 6 bases and J by 2 bases, with 12 bases between them. The germline V gene has CDR1 DFQATT and CDR2 SNEGSKA (reference sequence).

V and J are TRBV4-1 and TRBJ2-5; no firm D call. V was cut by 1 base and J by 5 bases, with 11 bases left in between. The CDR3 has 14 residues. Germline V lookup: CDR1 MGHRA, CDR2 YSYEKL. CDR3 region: CASSQVVAIETQYF. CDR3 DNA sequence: TGCGCCAGCAGCCAAGTGGTGGCGATCGAGACCCAGTACTTC.

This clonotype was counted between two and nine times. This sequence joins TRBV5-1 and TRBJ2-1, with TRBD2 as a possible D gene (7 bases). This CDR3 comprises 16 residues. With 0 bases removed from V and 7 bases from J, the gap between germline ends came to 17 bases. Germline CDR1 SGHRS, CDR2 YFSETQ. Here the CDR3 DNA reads TGCGCCAGCAGCTTGGTACCTAAGGGGGGGGCGAATGAGCAGTTCTTC. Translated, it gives CASSLVPKGGANEQFF.

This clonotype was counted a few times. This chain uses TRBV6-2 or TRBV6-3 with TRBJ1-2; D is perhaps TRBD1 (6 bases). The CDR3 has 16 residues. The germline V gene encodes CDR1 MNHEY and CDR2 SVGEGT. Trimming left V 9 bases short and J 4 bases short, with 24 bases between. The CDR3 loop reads CASPLSGGRLSYGYTF. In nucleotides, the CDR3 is TGTGCCAGTCCCCTTTCCGGGGGGCGCTTGAGCTATGGCTACACCTTC.